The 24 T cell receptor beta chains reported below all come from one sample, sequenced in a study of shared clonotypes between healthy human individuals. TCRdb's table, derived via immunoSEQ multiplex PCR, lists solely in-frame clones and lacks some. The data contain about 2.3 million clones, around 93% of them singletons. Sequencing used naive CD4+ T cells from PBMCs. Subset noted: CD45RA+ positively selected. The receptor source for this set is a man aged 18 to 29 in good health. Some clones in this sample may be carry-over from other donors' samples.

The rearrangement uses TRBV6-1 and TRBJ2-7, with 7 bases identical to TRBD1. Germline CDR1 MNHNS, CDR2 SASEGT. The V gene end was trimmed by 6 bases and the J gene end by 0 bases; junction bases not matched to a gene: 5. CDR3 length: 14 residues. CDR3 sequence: CASSSDRTSYEQYF. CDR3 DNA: TGTGCCAGCAGCTCGGACAGGACCTCCTACGAGCAGTACTTC.

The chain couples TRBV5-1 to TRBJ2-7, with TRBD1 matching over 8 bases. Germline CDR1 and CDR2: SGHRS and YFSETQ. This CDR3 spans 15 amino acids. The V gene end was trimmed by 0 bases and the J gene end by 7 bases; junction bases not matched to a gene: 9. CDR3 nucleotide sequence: TGCGCCAGCAGCTTGGTACCCAGGGGGCTGGGAGAGCAGTACTTC. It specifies CASSLVPRGLGEQYF.

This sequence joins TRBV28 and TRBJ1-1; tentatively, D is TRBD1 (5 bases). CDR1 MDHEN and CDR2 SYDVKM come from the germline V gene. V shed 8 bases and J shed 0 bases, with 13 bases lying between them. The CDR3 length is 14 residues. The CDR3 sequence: CASGPGGVNTEAFF. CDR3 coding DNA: TGTGCCAGCGGCCCCGGAGGGGTGAACACTGAAGCTTTCTTT.

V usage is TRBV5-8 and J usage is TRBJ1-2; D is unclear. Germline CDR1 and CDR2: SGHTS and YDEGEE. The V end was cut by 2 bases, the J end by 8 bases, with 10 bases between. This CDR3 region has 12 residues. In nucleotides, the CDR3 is TGTGCCAGCAGCTTCGGGGTAACCGGCTACACCTTC. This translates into CASSFGVTGYTF.

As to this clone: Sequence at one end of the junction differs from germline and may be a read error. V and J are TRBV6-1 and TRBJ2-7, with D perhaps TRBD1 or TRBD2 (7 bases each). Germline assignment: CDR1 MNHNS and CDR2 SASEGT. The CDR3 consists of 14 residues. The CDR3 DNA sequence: TGTGCCAGCAGTCAAGCGGGACAGCCCTACGAGCAGTACTTC. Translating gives CASSQAGQPYEQYF.

This chain's CDR3 is CASSSPWKGQGYNEQFF. The CDR3 DNA reads as TGTGCCAGCAGCTCCCCCTGGAAGGGACAGGGGTACAATGAGCAGTTCTTC. V is TRBV7-9 and J is TRBJ2-1, with TRBD1 matching 10 bases. This CDR3 region has 17 residues. V lost 4 bases and J lost 4; bases outside the gene matches: 10. Germline V gene data show CDR1 as SEHNR and CDR2 as FQNEAQ (reference sequence).

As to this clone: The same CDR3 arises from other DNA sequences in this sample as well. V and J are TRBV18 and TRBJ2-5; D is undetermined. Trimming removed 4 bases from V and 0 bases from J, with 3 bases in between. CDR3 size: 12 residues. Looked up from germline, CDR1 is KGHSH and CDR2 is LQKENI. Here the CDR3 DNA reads TGTGCCAGCTCACTCGACCAAGAGACCCAGTACTTC. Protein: CASSLDQETQYF.

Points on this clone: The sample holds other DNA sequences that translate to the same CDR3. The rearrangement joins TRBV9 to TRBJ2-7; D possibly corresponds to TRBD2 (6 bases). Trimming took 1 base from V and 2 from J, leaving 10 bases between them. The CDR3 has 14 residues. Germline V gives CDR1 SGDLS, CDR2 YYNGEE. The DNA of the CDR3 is TGTGCCAGCAGCGTATTAGCGGAGGCCTACGAGCAGTACTTC. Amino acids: CASSVLAEAYEQYF.

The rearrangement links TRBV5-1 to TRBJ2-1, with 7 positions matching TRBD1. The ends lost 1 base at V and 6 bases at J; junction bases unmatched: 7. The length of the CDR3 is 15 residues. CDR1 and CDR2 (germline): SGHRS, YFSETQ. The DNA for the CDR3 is TGCGCCAGCAGCTTGTACCTCGCAGGGGGCAATGAGCAGTTCTTC. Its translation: CASSLYLAGGNEQFF.

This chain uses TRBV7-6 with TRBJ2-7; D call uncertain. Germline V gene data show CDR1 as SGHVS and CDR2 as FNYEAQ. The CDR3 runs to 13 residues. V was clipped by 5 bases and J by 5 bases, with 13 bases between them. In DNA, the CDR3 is TGTGCCAGCAGCCTCCTGAGTAGGAACGAGCAGTACTTC. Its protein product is CASSLLSRNEQYF.

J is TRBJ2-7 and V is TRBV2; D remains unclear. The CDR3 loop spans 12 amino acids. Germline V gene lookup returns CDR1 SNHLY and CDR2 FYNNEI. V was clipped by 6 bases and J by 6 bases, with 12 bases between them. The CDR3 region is CASSPAGSEQYF. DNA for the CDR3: TGTGCCAGCAGCCCCGCCGGCTCCGAGCAGTACTTC. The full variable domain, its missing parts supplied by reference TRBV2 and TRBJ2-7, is EPEVTQTPSHQVTQMGQEVILRCVPISNHLYFYWYRQILGQKVEFLVSFYNNEISEKSEIFDDQFSVERPDGSNFTLKIRSTKLEDSAMYFCASSPAGSEQYFGPGTRLTVT.

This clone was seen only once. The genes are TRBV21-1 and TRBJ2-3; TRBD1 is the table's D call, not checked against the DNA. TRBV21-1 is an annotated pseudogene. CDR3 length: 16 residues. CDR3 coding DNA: TGTGCCAGCAGCAAAGCGATCCCTCACACCCCAGATACGCAGTATTTT. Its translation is CASSKAIPHTPDTQYF.

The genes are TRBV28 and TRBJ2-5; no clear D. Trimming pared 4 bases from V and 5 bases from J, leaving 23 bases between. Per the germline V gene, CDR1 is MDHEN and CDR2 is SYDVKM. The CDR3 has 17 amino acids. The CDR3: CASSWRTPRIIEETQYF. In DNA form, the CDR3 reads TGTGCCAGCAGTTGGCGGACCCCACGGATTATCGAGGAGACCCAGTACTTC.

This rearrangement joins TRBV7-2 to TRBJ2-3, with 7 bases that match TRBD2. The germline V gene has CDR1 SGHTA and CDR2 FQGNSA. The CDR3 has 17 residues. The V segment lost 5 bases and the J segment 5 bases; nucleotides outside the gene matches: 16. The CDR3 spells CASSRLLAAPPEDTQYF. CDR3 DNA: TGTGCCAGCAGCCGCCTCCTAGCGGCTCCGCCCGAAGATACGCAGTATTTT.

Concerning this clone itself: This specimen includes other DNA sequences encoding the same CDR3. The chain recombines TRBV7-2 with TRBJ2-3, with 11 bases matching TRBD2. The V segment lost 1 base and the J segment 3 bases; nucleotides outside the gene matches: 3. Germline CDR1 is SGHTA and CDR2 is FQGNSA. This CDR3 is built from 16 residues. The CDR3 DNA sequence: TGTGCCAGCAGCTTAGGGGTAGCGGGGGGGACAGATACGCAGTATTTT. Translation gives CASSLGVAGGTDTQYF.

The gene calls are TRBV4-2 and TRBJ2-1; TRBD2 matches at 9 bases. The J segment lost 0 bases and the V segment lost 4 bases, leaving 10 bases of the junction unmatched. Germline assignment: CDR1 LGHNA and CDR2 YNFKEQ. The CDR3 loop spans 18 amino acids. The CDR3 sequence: CASSRGRFSGSSYNEQFF. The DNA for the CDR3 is TGTGCCAGCAGCCGAGGGCGGTTTAGCGGGAGCTCCTACAATGAGCAGTTCTTC.

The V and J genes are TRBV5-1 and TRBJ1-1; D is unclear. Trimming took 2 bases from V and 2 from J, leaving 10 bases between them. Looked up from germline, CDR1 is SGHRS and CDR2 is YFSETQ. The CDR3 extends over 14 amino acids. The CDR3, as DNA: TGCGCCAGCAGCTTCGCCCTCGTAAACACTGAAGCTTTCTTT. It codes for CASSFALVNTEAFF.

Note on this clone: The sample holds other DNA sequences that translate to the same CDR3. The CDR3 loop is CASSLDRVYEQYF. In nucleotides, the CDR3 is TGTGCCAGCAGCTTAGACAGGGTGTACGAGCAGTACTTC. The chain links TRBV11-2 to TRBJ2-7; tentative D call: TRBD1 (5 bases). The germline V and J ends were trimmed by 0 bases and 4 bases, with 7 bases remaining between them. Looked up from germline, CDR1 is SGHAT and CDR2 is FQNNGV. The CDR3 is 13 amino acids.

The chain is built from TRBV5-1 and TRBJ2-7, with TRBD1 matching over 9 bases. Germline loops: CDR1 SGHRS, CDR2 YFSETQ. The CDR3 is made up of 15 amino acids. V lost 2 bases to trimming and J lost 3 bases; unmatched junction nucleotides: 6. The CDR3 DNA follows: TGCGCCAGCAGCTTTACAGGGGGCGCCGGCTACGAGCAGTACTTC. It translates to CASSFTGGAGYEQYF.

This chain's CDR3 is CASSEGISGSTRGHEQFF. The DNA of the CDR3 is TGTGCCAGCAGTGAAGGAATAAGCGGGAGCACCAGAGGGCATGAGCAGTTCTTC. The V and J genes are TRBV6-1 and TRBJ2-1; 8 positions match TRBD2. The V gene end was trimmed by 1 base and the J gene end by 8 bases; junction bases not matched to a gene: 16. This CDR3 has 18 residues. The germline gives CDR1 MNHNS, CDR2 SASEGT.

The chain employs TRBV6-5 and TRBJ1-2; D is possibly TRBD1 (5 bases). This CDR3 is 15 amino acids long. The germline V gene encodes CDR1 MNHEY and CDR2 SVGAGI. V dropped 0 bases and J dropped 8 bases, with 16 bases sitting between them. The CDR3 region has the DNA TGTGCCAGCAGTTACTCGTTAGGGGTTCTCAGCGGCTACACCTTC. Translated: CASSYSLGVLSGYTF.

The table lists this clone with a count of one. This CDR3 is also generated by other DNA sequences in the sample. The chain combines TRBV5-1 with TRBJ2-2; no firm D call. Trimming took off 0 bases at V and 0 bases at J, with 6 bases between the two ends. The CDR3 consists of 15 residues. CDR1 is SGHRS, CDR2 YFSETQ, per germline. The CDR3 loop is CASSLGPTNTGELFF. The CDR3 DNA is TGCGCCAGCAGCTTGGGACCAACGAACACCGGGGAGCTGTTTTTT.

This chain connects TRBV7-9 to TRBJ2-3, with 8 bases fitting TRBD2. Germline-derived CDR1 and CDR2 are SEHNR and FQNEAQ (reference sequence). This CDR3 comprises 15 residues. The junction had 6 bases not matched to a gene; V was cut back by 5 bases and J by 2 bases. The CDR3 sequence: CASSRAGGHTDTQYF. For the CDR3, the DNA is TGTGCCAGCAGCCGGGCGGGAGGCCACACAGATACGCAGTATTTT.

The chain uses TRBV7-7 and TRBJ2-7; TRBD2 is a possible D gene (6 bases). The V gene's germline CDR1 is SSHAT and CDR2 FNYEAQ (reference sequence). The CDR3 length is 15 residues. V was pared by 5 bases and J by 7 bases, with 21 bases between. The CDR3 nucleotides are TGTGCCAGCAGCCCCGACGCCGGGACTGGTATGGAGCAGTACTTC. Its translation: CASSPDAGTGMEQYF.